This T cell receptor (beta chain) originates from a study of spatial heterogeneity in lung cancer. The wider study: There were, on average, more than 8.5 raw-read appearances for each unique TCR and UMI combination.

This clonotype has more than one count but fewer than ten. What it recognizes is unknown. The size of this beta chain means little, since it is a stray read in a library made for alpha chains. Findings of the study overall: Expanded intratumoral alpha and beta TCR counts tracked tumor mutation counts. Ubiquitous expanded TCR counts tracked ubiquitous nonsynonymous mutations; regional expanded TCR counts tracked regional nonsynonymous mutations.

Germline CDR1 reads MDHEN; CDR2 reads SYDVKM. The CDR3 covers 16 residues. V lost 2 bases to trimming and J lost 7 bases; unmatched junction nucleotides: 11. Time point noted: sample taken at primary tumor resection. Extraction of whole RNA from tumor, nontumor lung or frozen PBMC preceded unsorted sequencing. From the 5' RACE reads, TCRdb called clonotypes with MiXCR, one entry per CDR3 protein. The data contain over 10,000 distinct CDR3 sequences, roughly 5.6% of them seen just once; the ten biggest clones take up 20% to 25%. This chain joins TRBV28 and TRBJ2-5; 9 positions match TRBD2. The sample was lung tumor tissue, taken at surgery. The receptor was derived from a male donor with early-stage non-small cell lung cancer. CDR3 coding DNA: TGTGCCAGCAGTTTAACGGCTAGCGGGAAAAGCGGGACCCAGTACTTC. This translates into CASSLTASGKSGTQYF.